These T cell receptor beta chains were read from a single sample in a study of blood T cells in healthy people across ages. TCRdb re-called the 5' RACE reads with MiXCR, one entry per CDR3 protein. The sample has around 700,000 distinct CDR3 sequences, just under 25% seen once; the top ten hold under 9.5%. The same data also contributed to another study, on T cells of mothers and their children.

Sequenced: blood. All receptors derive from a boy aged 5-17 years in good health. Each CDR3 is given with its conserved first and last residue.

v_gene: TRBV4-1
j_gene: NA
CDR3aa: CASSQPNREPYEQYF

v_gene: TRBV28
j_gene: TRBJ2-7
CDR3aa: CASSPFGTTVGEQYF

v_gene: TRBV29-1
j_gene: TRBJ1-3
CDR3aa: CSVVRGNGNTIYF

v_gene: TRBV20-1
j_gene: TRBJ1-1
CDR3aa: CSASDGTSHTGTEAFF

v_gene: TRBV7-8
j_gene: NA
CDR3aa: CASSSSGGLYEQYF

v_gene: TRBV5-6
j_gene: TRBJ2-5
CDR3aa: CASSLVGTPAMYF

v_gene: TRBV7-8
j_gene: TRBJ2-5
CDR3aa: CASSEGTGIETQYF

v_gene: TRBV15
j_gene: TRBJ1-4
CDR3aa: CATSRLKDRKNEKLFF

v_gene: TRBV6-2/TRBV6-3
j_gene: TRBJ1-4
CDR3aa: CASSYMMGLEEKLFF

v_gene: TRBV15
j_gene: TRBJ2-5
CDR3aa: CATRDVAGEETQYF

v_gene: TRBV5-5
j_gene: TRBJ1-4
CDR3aa: CASSVGGWEKLFF

v_gene: TRBV27
j_gene: TRBJ2-7
CDR3aa: CASSNHDEQYF

v_gene: TRBV3-1
j_gene: TRBJ2-5
CDR3aa: CASSPPLSGREWHAETQYF

v_gene: TRBV29-1
j_gene: TRBJ2-3
CDR3aa: CSVEDIQGASDTQYF

v_gene: TRBV20-1
j_gene: TRBJ2-5
CDR3aa: CSATPGLVETQYF

v_gene: TRBV9
j_gene: TRBJ1-6
CDR3aa: CASSVRSYNSPLHF

v_gene: TRBV6-5
j_gene: TRBJ2-7
CDR3aa: CASSYSLGGSYEQYF

v_gene: TRBV27
j_gene: TRBJ2-5
CDR3aa: CASSSLSSQETQYF

v_gene: TRBV9
j_gene: TRBJ2-7
CDR3aa: CASSVDGAGSYEQYF

v_gene: TRBV10-3
j_gene: TRBJ1-2
CDR3aa: CAIKRTGATVGYGYTF

v_gene: TRBV6-2/TRBV6-3
j_gene: TRBJ2-6
CDR3aa: CASSYGSLISGANVLTF

v_gene: TRBV3-1
j_gene: TRBJ2-5
CDR3aa: CASGLAGGKETQYF

v_gene: TRBV20-1
j_gene: TRBJ2-1
CDR3aa: CSVWGKEQFF

v_gene: TRBV27
j_gene: NA
CDR3aa: CASSSPGGRRNEQFF

v_gene: TRBV9
j_gene: TRBJ2-7
CDR3aa: CASIDSYEQYF

v_gene: TRBV20-1
j_gene: TRBJ1-1
CDR3aa: CSALRGGNTEAFF

v_gene: TRBV5-1
j_gene: TRBJ2-3
CDR3aa: CASSPGLAGGQADTQYF

v_gene: TRBV12-3/TRBV12-4
j_gene: TRBJ2-1
CDR3aa: CASSETGRTYNEQFF

v_gene: TRBV28
j_gene: TRBJ1-4
CDR3aa: CASSLVATTNEKLFF

v_gene: TRBV12-3/TRBV12-4
j_gene: NA
CDR3aa: CASRTTRDEQFF

v_gene: TRBV7-3
j_gene: TRBJ2-5
CDR3aa: CASAGGVGKTQYF

v_gene: TRBV5-1
j_gene: TRBJ1-6
CDR3aa: CASSADRQGLVNSPLHF

v_gene: TRBV7-9
j_gene: TRBJ2-7
CDR3aa: CASSLTSGKQYF

v_gene: TRBV11-2
j_gene: TRBJ1-5
CDR3aa: CASSSDRDNQPQHF

v_gene: TRBV3-1
j_gene: TRBJ2-3
CDR3aa: CASSQASGRHTQYF

v_gene: TRBV12-3/TRBV12-4
j_gene: TRBJ2-3
CDR3aa: CASSPRSLAGLTDTQYF

v_gene: TRBV5-1
j_gene: TRBJ2-4
CDR3aa: CASSGPGQGGGIQYF

v_gene: TRBV29-1
j_gene: TRBJ1-1
CDR3aa: CSVVRPGSTEAFF

v_gene: TRBV6-2/TRBV6-3
j_gene: TRBJ2-7
CDR3aa: CASRRTGMISKQYF

v_gene: TRBV10-3
j_gene: TRBJ2-1
CDR3aa: CATSESWEDFYNEQFF

v_gene: TRBV3-1
j_gene: TRBJ2-2
CDR3aa: CASSQSSGRTGELFF

v_gene: TRBV5-1
j_gene: TRBJ2-1
CDR3aa: CASAQDGATYNEQFF

v_gene: TRBV12-3/TRBV12-4
j_gene: TRBJ2-1
CDR3aa: CASSSDRGINEQFF

v_gene: TRBV7-3
j_gene: TRBJ2-5
CDR3aa: CASRKGLRKETQYF

v_gene: TRBV12-3/TRBV12-4
j_gene: TRBJ1-2
CDR3aa: CASSPRQGVWGYTF

v_gene: TRBV29-1
j_gene: TRBJ2-5
CDR3aa: CSVAGLAGWETQYF

v_gene: TRBV6-5
j_gene: TRBJ2-2
CDR3aa: CASSYHDSGELFF

v_gene: TRBV20-1
j_gene: TRBJ1-6
CDR3aa: CSARAPGQGLSSPLHF

v_gene: TRBV20-1
j_gene: TRBJ2-3
CDR3aa: CSARVSWEGPPDTQYF

v_gene: TRBV7-9
j_gene: TRBJ1-5
CDR3aa: CTSSRDTSNQPQHF

v_gene: TRBV10-2
j_gene: TRBJ2-5
CDR3aa: CASSDLWGEETQYF